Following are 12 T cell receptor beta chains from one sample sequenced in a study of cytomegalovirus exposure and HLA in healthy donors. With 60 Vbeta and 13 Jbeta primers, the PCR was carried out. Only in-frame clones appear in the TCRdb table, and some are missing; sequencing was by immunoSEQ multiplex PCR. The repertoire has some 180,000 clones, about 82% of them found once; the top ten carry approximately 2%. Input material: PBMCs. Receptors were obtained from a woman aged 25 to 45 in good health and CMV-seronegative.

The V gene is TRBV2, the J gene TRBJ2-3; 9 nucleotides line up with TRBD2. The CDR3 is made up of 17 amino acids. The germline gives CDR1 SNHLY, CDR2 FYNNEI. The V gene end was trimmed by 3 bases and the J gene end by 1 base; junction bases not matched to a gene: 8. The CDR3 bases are TGTGCCAGCAGTGAGAATTCTAGCGGGGCCGGCACAGATACGCAGTATTTT. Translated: CASSENSSGAGTDTQYF.

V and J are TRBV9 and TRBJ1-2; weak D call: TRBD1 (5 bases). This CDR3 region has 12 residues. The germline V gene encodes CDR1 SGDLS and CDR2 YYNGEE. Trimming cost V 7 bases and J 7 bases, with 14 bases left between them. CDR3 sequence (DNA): TGTGCCAGCCAGAGGTCAGGGCTTGGCTACACCTTC. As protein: CASQRSGLGYTF.

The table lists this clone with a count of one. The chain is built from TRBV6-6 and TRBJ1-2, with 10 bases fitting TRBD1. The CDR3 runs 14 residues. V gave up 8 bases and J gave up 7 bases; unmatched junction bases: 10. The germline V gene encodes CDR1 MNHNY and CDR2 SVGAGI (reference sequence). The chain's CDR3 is CASAAGTGDSGYTF. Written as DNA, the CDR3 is TGTGCCAGCGCGGCCGGGACAGGGGACTCTGGCTACACCTTC.

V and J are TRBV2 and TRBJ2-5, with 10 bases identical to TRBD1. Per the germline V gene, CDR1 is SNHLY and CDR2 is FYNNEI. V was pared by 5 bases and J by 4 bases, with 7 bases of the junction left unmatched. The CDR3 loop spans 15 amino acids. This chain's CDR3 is CASSNDRGRRETQYF. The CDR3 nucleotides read TGTGCCAGCAGTAACGACAGGGGGCGACGAGAGACCCAGTACTTC. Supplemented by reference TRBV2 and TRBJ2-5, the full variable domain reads EPEVTQTPSHQVTQMGQEVILRCVPISNHLYFYWYRQILGQKVEFLVSFYNNEISEKSEIFDDQFSVERPDGSNFTLKIRSTKLEDSAMYFCASSNDRGRRETQYFGPGTRLLVL.

CDR3 nucleotide sequence: TGTGCCAGCAGGCCGGACAGGGGGTCCCCCTACGAGCAGTACTTC. Translation gives CASRPDRGSPYEQYF. V usage is TRBV6-1 and J usage is TRBJ2-7; 10 bases agree with TRBD1. The germline V gene has CDR1 MNHNS and CDR2 SASEGT. V lost 6 bases, J lost 2 bases, and 7 bases stayed unmatched. This CDR3 comprises 15 residues.

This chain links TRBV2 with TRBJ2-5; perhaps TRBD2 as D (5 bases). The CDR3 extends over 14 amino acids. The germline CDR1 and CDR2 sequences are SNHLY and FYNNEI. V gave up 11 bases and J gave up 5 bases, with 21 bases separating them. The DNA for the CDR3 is TGTGCCGCAAAGCGGCATAGGGTTGAGGAGACCCAGTACTTC. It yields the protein CAAKRHRVEETQYF.

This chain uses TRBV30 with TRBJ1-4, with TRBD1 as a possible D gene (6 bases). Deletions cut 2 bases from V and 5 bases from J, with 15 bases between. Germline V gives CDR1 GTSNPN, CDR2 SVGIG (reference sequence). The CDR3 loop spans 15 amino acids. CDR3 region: CAWSRAGQRNEKLFF. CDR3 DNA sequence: TGTGCCTGGAGTCGCGCCGGACAGAGGAATGAAAAACTGTTTTTT.

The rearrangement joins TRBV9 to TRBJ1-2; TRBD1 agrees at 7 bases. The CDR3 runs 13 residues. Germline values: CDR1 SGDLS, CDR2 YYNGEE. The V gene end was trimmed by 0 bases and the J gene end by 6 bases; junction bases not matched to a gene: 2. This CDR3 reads CASSVEGADGYTF. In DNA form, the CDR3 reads TGTGCCAGCAGCGTAGAGGGGGCAGATGGCTACACCTTC. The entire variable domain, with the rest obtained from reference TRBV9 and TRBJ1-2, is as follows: DSGVTQTPKHLITATGQRVTLRCSPRSGDLSVYWYQQSLDQGLQFLIQYYNGEERAKGNILERFSAQQFPDLHSELNLSSLELGDSALYFCASSVEGADGYTFGSGTRLTVV.

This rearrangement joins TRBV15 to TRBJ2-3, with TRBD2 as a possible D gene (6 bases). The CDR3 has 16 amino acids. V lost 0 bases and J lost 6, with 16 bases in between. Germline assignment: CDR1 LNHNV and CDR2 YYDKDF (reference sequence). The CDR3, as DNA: TGTGCCACCAGCAGAGAGGGCGGGACTCAGCAGGATACGCAGTATTTT. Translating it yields CATSREGGTQQDTQYF.

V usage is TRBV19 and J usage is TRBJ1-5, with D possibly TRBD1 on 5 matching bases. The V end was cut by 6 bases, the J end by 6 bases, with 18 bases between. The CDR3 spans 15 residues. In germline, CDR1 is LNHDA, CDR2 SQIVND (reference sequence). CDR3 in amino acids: CASRMSGQGGQPQHF. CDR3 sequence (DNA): TGTGCCAGTAGGATGTCAGGGCAGGGTGGTCAGCCCCAGCATTTT.

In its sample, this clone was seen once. The CDR3 sequence is CASSLRTGAEAFF. In DNA, the CDR3 is TGTGCCAGCAGTTTAAGGACAGGGGCTGAAGCTTTCTTT. This sequence joins TRBV27 and TRBJ1-1; 9 nucleotides line up with TRBD1. Per the germline V gene, CDR1 is MNHEY and CDR2 is SMNVEV (reference sequence). J gave up 6 bases and V 2 bases, and 1 base lay outside the gene matches. This CDR3 contains 13 residues.

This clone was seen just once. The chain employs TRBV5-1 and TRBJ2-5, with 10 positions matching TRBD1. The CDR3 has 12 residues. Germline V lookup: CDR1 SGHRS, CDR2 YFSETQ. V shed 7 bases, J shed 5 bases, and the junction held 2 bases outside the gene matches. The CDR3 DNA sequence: TGCGCCAGCTGGGGACAGGGGGAGACCCAGTACTTC. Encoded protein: CASWGQGETQYF.